Presented here are 3 T cell receptor beta chains from one specimen sequenced in a study of blood T cell repertoires in COVID-19 (dated by TCRdb to about 2020). The protocol used for the library was the immunoSEQ multiplex PCR assay. TCRdb carries this immuneACCESS record with in-frame sequences only. Its versions omit some clonotypes, under half of them owing to an unresolved V gene in the studies checked, with the rest unexplained. This sample lists roughly 200,000 clones; roughly 90% were detected once. The biggest ten clones account for 3% to 4% of the sample. Sequencing was performed on PBMCs or T cells enriched from blood (not recorded which). The receptors here all came from a woman aged 25 to 45 with acute COVID-19.

The rearrangement uses TRBV7-8 and TRBJ1-2, with 7 nucleotides matching TRBD1. V trimming: 3 bases; J trimming: 4 bases; junction bases outside the gene matches: 2. Germline CDR1 is SGHVS and CDR2 is FQNEAQ. The CDR3 totals 13 residues. CDR3 coding DNA: TGTGCCAGCAGCTTCTCAGGGGGCTATGGCTACACCTTC. This encodes CASSFSGGYGYTF.

This chain joins TRBV7-2 and TRBJ1-2; 7 nucleotides agree with TRBD1. This CDR3 spans 15 amino acids. V shed 5 bases, J shed 5 bases, and the junction held 11 bases outside the gene matches. CDR1 and CDR2 from the germline V gene are SGHTA and FQGNSA. The CDR3 DNA reads as TGTGCCAGCAGCCCTAGGACAGGCACCGGTTATGGCTACACCTTC. It specifies CASSPRTGTGYGYTF. Looking up the rest from reference TRBV7-2 and TRBJ1-2 gives the full variable domain: GAGVSQSPSNKVTEKGKDVELRCDPISGHTALYWYRQSLGQGLEFLIYFQGNSAPDKSGLPSDRFSAERTGGSVSTLTIQRTQQEDSAVYLCASSPRTGTGYGYTFGSGTRLTVV.

In its sample, this clone was seen a few times. V usage is TRBV7-2 and J usage is TRBJ1-6; D uncertain. Deletions cut 5 bases from V and 0 bases from J, with 14 bases between. The CDR3 is 17 residues long. Germline values: CDR1 SGHTA, CDR2 FQGNSA. CDR3 nucleotides: TGTGCCAGCAGCATAGGACCGGGTAACTCCTATAATTCACCCCTCCACTTT. It specifies CASSIGPGNSYNSPLHF. Full variable domain (missing parts from reference TRBV7-2 and TRBJ1-6): GAGVSQSPSNKVTEKGKDVELRCDPISGHTALYWYRQSLGQGLEFLIYFQGNSAPDKSGLPSDRFSAERTGGSVSTLTIQRTQQEDSAVYLCASSIGPGNSYNSPLHFGNGTRLTVT.